This TCR beta chain was recorded in a study of blood T cell repertoires in COVID-19. The authors' processing: Reference gene primers were amplified, and this amplification served to estimate nucleated cell counts. Assay used: immunoSEQ multiplex PCR; TCRdb lists only in-frame clones, some missing. The V and J calls and clone size are taken from that table; D and trimming were inferred from the DNA. The repertoire consists of 200,000 to 250,000 clones, with 65% to 90% occurring once and the leading ten covering approximately 8.2%. Germline V gene sequence: CDR1 MDHEN, CDR2 SYDVKM. The CDR3 consists of 13 residues. V was trimmed by 4 bases and J by 3 bases, leaving 9 bases between them.

This TCR was sampled from a woman between 50 and 59 years old with acute COVID-19. The sequencing input was PBMCs or T cells enriched from blood (not recorded which). The chain recombines TRBV28 with TRBJ1-2; the D is unclear. CDR3 sequence: CASSSPGYYGYTF. The DNA of the CDR3 is TGTGCCAGCAGTTCCCCCGGGTACTATGGCTACACCTTC.